This is a list of T cell receptor beta chains from one sample in a study of sequential checkpoint blockade in melanoma. Sequencing used immunoSEQ multiplex PCR; TCRdb keeps in-frame clones, though not all of them. The sample has roughly 5,100 clones, less than 20% seen once. The sequences come from tumor tissue (inferred from file names), collected from a patient given nivolumab and ipilimumab in sequence. The receptor source for this set is a human donor with melanoma. The CDR3 runs from the conserved cysteine through the conserved F or W. Each record gives: clone size, D gene, J gene, V gene, CDR3 protein, CDR3 DNA. A D gene is named only where the DNA matches it firmly. Rows may omit the clone size; those that give it use once, few, many or a size class.

size: medium-sized; D: -; J: TRBJ1-4; V: TRBV5-1; CDR3: CASSLGQPNEKLFF; DNA: TGCGCCAGCAGCTTGGGACAGCCAAATGAAAAACTGTTTTTT
size: few; D: -; J: TRBJ1-5; V: TRBV15; CDR3: CATSRDRTKISNQPQHF; DNA: TGTGCCACCAGCAGAGACCGGACAAAGATTAGCAATCAGCCCCAGCATTTT
size: -; D: -; J: TRBJ2-7; V: TRBV11-3; CDR3: CASSLHKGSSYEQYF; DNA: TGTGCCAGCAGCTTGCACAAGGGCAGCTCCTACGAGCAGTACTTC
size: -; D: TRBD1; J: TRBJ2-5; V: TRBV18; CDR3: CASSTRTGLETQYF; DNA: TGTGCCAGCTCAACCCGGACAGGGCTGGAGACCCAGTACTTC
size: few; D: -; J: TRBJ2-7; V: TRBV11-3; CDR3: CASSFPIGRYLAEQYF; DNA: TGTGCCAGCAGCTTTCCTATCGGCCGATACCTAGCCGAGCAGTACTTC
size: -; D: TRBD2; J: TRBJ2-3; V: TRBV9; CDR3: CASSVVPPGLGFGDTQYF; DNA: TGTGCCAGCAGCGTAGTTCCCCCGGGACTAGGCTTCGGGGATACGCAGTATTTT
size: -; D: TRBD2; J: TRBJ2-1; V: TRBV5-1; CDR3: CASSLEEGGGPYNEQFF; DNA: TGCGCCAGCAGCTTGGAGGAAGGCGGGGGGCCCTACAATGAGCAGTTCTTC
size: medium-sized; D: -; J: TRBJ1-2; V: TRBV5-1; CDR3: CASSLALGDYGYTF; DNA: TGCGCCAGCAGCTTGGCTCTGGGGGACTATGGCTACACCTTC
size: -; D: TRBD1; J: TRBJ1-5; V: TRBV5-1; CDR3: CASSPNAGQGGDQPQHF; DNA: TGCGCCAGCAGCCCCAACGCGGGACAGGGCGGAGATCAGCCCCAGCATTTT
size: once; D: TRBD2; J: TRBJ2-7; V: TRBV29-1; CDR3: CSAGRGGDHEQYF; DNA: TGCAGCGCCGGGCGGGGGGGCGACCACGAGCAGTACTTC
size: -; D: -; J: TRBJ1-1; V: TRBV23-1; CDR3: CASSQDRDGGNTEAFF; DNA: TGCGCCAGCAGCCAAGATCGGGACGGCGGAAACACTGAAGCTTTCTTT
size: -; D: -; J: TRBJ2-7; V: TRBV11-3; CDR3: CASSRFPGENSYEQYF; DNA: TGTGCCAGCAGCCGCTTTCCCGGAGAGAACTCCTACGAGCAGTACTTC
size: -; D: TRBD1; J: TRBJ1-4; V: TRBV19; CDR3: CASSIGVTGVGRFF; DNA: TGTGCCAGTAGTATCGGGGTAACAGGGGTGGGAAGGTTTTTT
size: medium-sized; D: -; J: TRBJ2-1; V: TRBV6-8; CDR3: CASSDGGDEQFF; DNA: TGTGCCAGCAGTGATGGGGGTGATGAGCAGTTCTTC
size: few; D: -; J: TRBJ2-5; V: TRBV6-8; CDR3: CASSYSAPAYQETQYF; DNA: TGTGCCAGCAGTTACTCGGCCCCGGCGTACCAAGAGACCCAGTACTTC
size: many; D: TRBD2; J: TRBJ2-5; V: TRBV11-3; CDR3: CASSSTLGTSGKETQYF; DNA: TGTGCCAGCAGCTCGACCCTTGGGACTAGCGGGAAAGAGACCCAGTACTTC
size: -; D: -; J: TRBJ1-3; V: TRBV11-3; CDR3: CASSLGRGPRNTIYF; DNA: TGTGCCAGCAGCTTGGGCAGGGGCCCAAGGAACACCATATATTTT
size: -; D: -; J: TRBJ1-1; V: TRBV10-2; CDR3: CASSSDGIEAFF; DNA: TGCGCCAGCAGTTCCGACGGGATAGAAGCTTTCTTT
size: -; D: TRBD2; J: TRBJ2-2; V: TRBV28; CDR3: CATPGAGGRNTGELFF; DNA: TGTGCCACCCCCGGAGCGGGGGGGCGGAACACCGGGGAGCTGTTTTTT
size: -; D: TRBD1; J: TRBJ2-4; V: TRBV25-1; CDR3: CASSDIGTGGNIQYF; DNA: TGTGCCAGCAGTGACATTGGGACAGGGGGCAACATTCAGTACTTC
size: -; D: -; J: TRBJ1-4; V: TRBV29-1; CDR3: CSVEGGGEKLFF; DNA: TGCAGCGTTGAGGGGGGGGGAGAAAAACTGTTTTTT
size: -; D: -; J: TRBJ2-1; V: TRBV9; CDR3: CASSPGTHSNEQFF; DNA: TGTGCCAGCAGCCCGGGGACACACAGCAATGAGCAGTTCTTC
size: -; D: TRBD2; J: TRBJ2-1; V: TRBV29-1; CDR3: CSVEVPSGGNEQFF; DNA: TGCAGCGTTGAAGTCCCTAGCGGGGGAAATGAGCAGTTCTTC
size: -; D: TRBD1; J: TRBJ2-7; V: TRBV28; CDR3: CASSLWTGGTYEQYF; DNA: TGTGCCAGCAGTTTATGGACAGGGGGGACCTACGAGCAGTACTTC
size: -; D: -; J: TRBJ1-2; V: TRBV28; CDR3: CASKGWGAGGYTF; DNA: TGTGCCAGCAAGGGATGGGGGGCTGGTGGCTACACCTTC
size: medium-sized; D: -; J: TRBJ1-1; V: TRBV11-3; CDR3: CASSLPGLGTEAFF; DNA: TGTGCCAGCAGCTTACCAGGGTTGGGCACTGAAGCTTTCTTT
size: -; D: -; J: TRBJ2-7; V: TRBV15; CDR3: CATSRDPARPYEQYF; DNA: TGTGCCACCAGCAGGGACCCAGCCAGGCCCTACGAGCAGTACTTC